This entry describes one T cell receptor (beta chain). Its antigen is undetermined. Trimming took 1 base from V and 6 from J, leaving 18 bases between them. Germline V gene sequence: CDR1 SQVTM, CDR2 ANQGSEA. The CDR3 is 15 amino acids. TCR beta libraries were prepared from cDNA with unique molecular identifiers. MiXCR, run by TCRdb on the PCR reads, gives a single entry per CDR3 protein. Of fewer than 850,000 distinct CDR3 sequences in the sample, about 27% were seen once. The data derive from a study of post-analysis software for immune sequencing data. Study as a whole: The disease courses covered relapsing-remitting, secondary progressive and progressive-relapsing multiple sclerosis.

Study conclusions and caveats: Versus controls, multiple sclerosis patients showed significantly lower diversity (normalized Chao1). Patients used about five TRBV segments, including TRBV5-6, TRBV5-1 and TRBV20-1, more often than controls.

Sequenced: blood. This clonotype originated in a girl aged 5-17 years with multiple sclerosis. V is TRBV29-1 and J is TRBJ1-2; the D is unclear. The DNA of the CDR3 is TGCAGCGTTGAAGTAGGAATCCGATTCACTGATGGCTACACCTTC. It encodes CSVEVGIRFTDGYTF.